Here is one T cell receptor beta chain with its context. The antigen is unknown. The data originate from a study of T cell responses to AZD1222 COVID-19 vaccine. Whole-study findings and limits: Among the donors, most were white British and more were female, and clonal diversity was possibly underestimated. Only 5 or 6 people who got AZD1222 tested seropositive at baseline. Rises in breadth and depth of Spike-specific TCRs came after two AZD1222 doses.

Generated by immunoSEQ multiplex PCR, the TCRdb table keeps only in-frame clones and is missing some. Altogether some 180,000 clones are present, 91% being singletons, with the ten largest covering approximately 1.6%. Second-dose recipients at about 4 or about 12 weeks were treated as one pooled group. The sample consisted of peripheral blood, taken 28 days after the second AZD1222 dose. The clonotype was recovered from an adult who received the AZD1222 COVID-19 vaccine.

CDR3 region: CASTLTGGAGTEAFF. The CDR3 DNA is TGTGCCAGCACCCTAACAGGGGGCGCAGGGACTGAAGCTTTCTTT. The gene calls are TRBV6-5 and TRBJ1-1; TRBD1 matches at 9 bases. Germline V gives CDR1 MNHEY, CDR2 SVGAGI. Trimming cost V 7 bases and J 5 bases; bases outside gene matches: 11. The length of the CDR3 is 15 residues.